The sequence of this T cell receptor (beta chain) was determined in a study of cytomegalovirus exposure and HLA in healthy donors. Unrecorded immune exposure was likely among donors, who were nominally healthy when sampled. The study's findings and limits: Presence/absence analyses took donor sequencing depth as roughly uniform. Previous analysis showed most TCR beta V segments were productive about 87% or about 30% of the time. Looking again later, the authors saw that most CMV-associated TCR beta chains seemed HLA-restricted.

The study ran its PCR with 60 Vbeta and 13 Jbeta primers. Some clones are missing from TCRdb's copy, which holds only in-frame ones; the method was immunoSEQ multiplex PCR. The table has roughly 120,000 clones, 55% to 75% seen once. This clone was seen only once. The antigen is unknown. This TCR came from a woman aged 40 to 50 in good health and CMV-seropositive. Sequenced sample: PBMCs.

The CDR3 loop is CASSVGVLTGAGPYEQYF. In DNA form, the CDR3 reads TGTGCCAGCAGCGTAGGGGTCCTGACGGGTGCGGGTCCCTACGAGCAGTACTTC. This chain connects TRBV9 to TRBJ2-7; TRBD2 might be the D (5 bases). The germline gives CDR1 SGDLS, CDR2 YYNGEE. The length of the CDR3 is 18 residues. V dropped 0 bases and J dropped 2 bases, with 21 bases sitting between them.